The 5 T cell receptor beta chains listed next were all sequenced from one sample in a study of shared clonotypes between healthy human individuals. Here immunoSEQ multiplex PCR was the method, and the copy in TCRdb shows in-frame clones only, minus some. The sample includes approximately 650,000 clones, nearly 97% seen only once; the top ten take roughly 0.1%. CD45RO negativity and positive selection for CCR7 defined naive CD8 cells, a population that excluded terminally differentiated effector memory CD45RA+ cells. The material sequenced was naive CD8+ T cells sorted from blood. Every receptor here comes from a woman in her twenties or thirties in good health.

This clone was counted once. The chain couples TRBV7-9 to TRBJ1-2; no clear D gene. The V gene lost 4 bases and the J gene lost 5 bases, with 14 bases spanning the gap. The germline gives CDR1 SEHNR, CDR2 FQNEAQ (reference sequence). The CDR3 is made up of 14 amino acids. The CDR3 sequence: CASSSPGSEYGYTF. The CDR3 coding sequence is TGTGCCAGCAGCTCCCCCGGGAGTGAGTATGGCTACACCTTC.

The chain uses TRBV30 and TRBJ2-7; D is perhaps TRBD1 (6 bases). V lost 4 bases to trimming and J lost 4 bases, with 14 bases between them. The length of the CDR3 is 13 residues. The V gene's germline CDR1 is GTSNPN and CDR2 SVGIG (reference sequence). CDR3 residues: CAWNDRFSYEQYF. The CDR3 region has the DNA TGTGCCTGGAATGACAGGTTCTCTTACGAGCAGTACTTC.

The V call is TRBV2, the J call TRBJ2-1, with a tentative D call TRBD2 (7 bases). Germline CDR1 SNHLY, CDR2 FYNNEI. There are 15 residues in the CDR3. The V end was cut by 4 bases, the J end by 10 bases, with 20 bases between. CDR3 loop: CASSGLMGGGDEQFF. The CDR3 nucleotides are TGTGCCAGCAGTGGCTTGATGGGCGGGGGCGACGAGCAGTTCTTC.

This chain joins TRBV4-1 and TRBJ2-1; 8 bases map to TRBD2. This CDR3 is 18 amino acids long. The J segment lost 7 bases and the V segment lost 7 bases, leaving 21 bases of the junction unmatched. Per germline, CDR1 MGHRA and CDR2 YSYEKL. The CDR3 DNA reads TGCGCCAGCAAGACCGCCTTAGGAGCGGGAGCTATAGGGAATGAGCAGTTCTTC. This sequence encodes CASKTALGAGAIGNEQFF.

The V call is TRBV25-1, the J call TRBJ2-7; D uncertain. With 6 bases removed from V and 4 bases from J, the gap between germline ends came to 22 bases. There are 16 residues in the CDR3. Germline values: CDR1 MGHDK, CDR2 SYGVNS. The CDR3 nucleotides read TGTGCCAGCAGCGAGTCCGCAGGTTTATTCGGATACGAGCAGTACTTC. This gives the protein CASSESAGLFGYEQYF.